Sequencing of this T cell receptor (beta chain) was carried out in a study of blood T cell repertoires in COVID-19 (TCRdb year 2020). Some background on the complete study: Samples covering the acute and convalescent phases of COVID-19 were provided by collaborators in the United States, Italy and Spain. Samples came from the ongoing ImmuneRACE study (first 160 participants) plus 1,254 subjects from 6 global collaborators. The repertoires were made available in a free public database intended to serve as a resource for research on the immune response to SARS-CoV-2. The prospective study material was composed of cDNA or gDNA derived from T cells, B-cell-depleted T cells, or PBMCs. The dataset comprised deeply sampled blood TCRbeta repertoires from subjects exposed to, actively infected with, or recovered from COVID-19. Sample metadata almost always included a de-identified subject ID, COVID-19 status, age in years and sex. Where HLA class I and class II types were available, the types were taken from metadata supplied by the sample provider, not from assay-based typing. Summary of the overall study and its limitations: The quantity of clinical and demographic metadata differed by source and by participant and was supplied without curation.

The CDR3 numbers 13 residues from cysteine through phenylalanine. CDR3 DNA only is kept here, 39 bases in frame from base 1. CDR1 MGHRA and CDR2 YSYEKL are derived from the germline V gene. V sheds 3 bases and J sheds 4 bases, leaving 10 bases between their ends. The immunoSEQ Assay, a bias-controlled multiplex PCR, was used to amplify TCRbeta CDR3 regions from genomic DNA. In the paper's pipeline: Nucleated cell counts per sample were estimated from amplification of reference gene primers within the assay. To quantify the absolute abundance of each unique TCRbeta CDR3 rearrangement, sequence reads were collapsed and filtered. For each sample, productive Simpson clonality was calculated as the square root of Simpson's diversity index over productive rearrangements. What TCRdb holds here is the immuneACCESS table cut down to in-frame rearrangements. Part of the clones is not present; checked against another copy, under half of the missing clones reflect an unresolved V gene, and the others are unexplained. For V, J and clone size, that table is used; D and trimming come from the DNA. The sample table lists nearly 80,000 clones, around 84% of them with a count of one. The ten largest make up under 45% of the sample.

This clone showed up just a few times. Its antigen specificity is not known. Nothing much larger sits one base from this clone, and base qualities are not available. Whole blood was collected in K2EDTA tubes by collaborating institutions according to the institutions' own protocols. For TCRbeta analysis, collaborator samples were shipped as frozen whole blood, as isolated PBMCs, or as DNA extracted from either sample type. The clonotype originates from a woman in her 70s with acute or convalescent COVID-19. The sequenced material came from peripheral blood. The rearrangement combines TRBV4-1 with TRBJ2-7; matching of 6 bases hints at TRBD2 as the D gene. This receptor has the CDR3 CASSQGLGYEQYF. Here is the DNA: TGCGCCAGCAGCCAGGGACTGGGATACGAGCAGTACTTC.